This T cell receptor (beta chain) was captured by sequencing in a study of identical twins. On this clonotype: Its antigen is unknown.

One entry per CDR3 protein results from TCRdb running MiXCR on the 5' RACE reads. The table shows about 530,000 distinct CDR3 sequences, with nearly 15% occurring only once. V lost 3 bases and J lost 6; bases outside the gene matches: 8. CDR1 and CDR2 from the germline V gene are SQVTM and ANQGSEA. The CDR3 extends over 14 amino acids. General observations from the study: Twin-shared out-of-frame alpha sequences were enriched for low generation probability.

Another study also made use of these data, one on yellow fever vaccine responses in identical twins.

This TCR was sampled from a woman aged 18-29 years in good health. This chain uses TRBV29-1 with TRBJ2-1, with 7 bases matching TRBD2. The specimen sequenced was CD4+ T cells sorted from blood. The CDR3 region is CSVDPGRLANEQFF. CDR3 in DNA: TGCAGCGTTGACCCCGGGAGGCTAGCCAATGAGCAGTTCTTC.